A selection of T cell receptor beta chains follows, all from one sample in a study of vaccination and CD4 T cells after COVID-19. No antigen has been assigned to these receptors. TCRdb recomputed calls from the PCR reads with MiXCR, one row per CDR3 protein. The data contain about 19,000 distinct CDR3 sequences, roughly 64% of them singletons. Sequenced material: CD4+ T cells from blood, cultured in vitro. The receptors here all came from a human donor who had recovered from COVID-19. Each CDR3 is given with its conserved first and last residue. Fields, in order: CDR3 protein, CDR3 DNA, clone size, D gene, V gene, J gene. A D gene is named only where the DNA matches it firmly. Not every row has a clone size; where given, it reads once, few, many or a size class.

CDR3: CSAWTGLGNTIYF; DNA: TGCAGTGCTTGGACAGGGCTTGGAAACACCATATATTTT; size: .; D: TRBD1; V: TRBV20-1; J: TRBJ1-3
CDR3: CASSKNRPGLDYHEQYF; DNA: TGTGCCAGCAGCAAAAACCGCCCGGGACTAGATTACCACGAGCAGTACTTC; size: once; D: .; V: TRBV21-1; J: TRBJ2-7
CDR3: CASSTRQGVGETQYF; DNA: TGTGCCAGCAGCACGCGACAGGGGGTAGGGGAGACCCAGTACTTC; size: .; D: TRBD1; V: TRBV11-1; J: TRBJ2-5
CDR3: CASSFGSTDTQYF; DNA: TGTGCCAGCAGCTTTGGTTCGACAGATACGCAGTATTTT; size: .; D: .; V: TRBV7-9; J: TRBJ2-3
CDR3: CAWSVGDKLNTEAFF; DNA: TGTGCCTGGAGTGTGGGGGACAAGTTAAACACTGAAGCTTTCTTT; size: once; D: .; V: TRBV30; J: TRBJ1-1
CDR3: CASSDSGAHPNEQFF; DNA: TGCGCCAGCAGTGACTCCGGGGCCCACCCCAATGAGCAGTTCTTC; size: .; D: .; V: TRBV10-1; J: TRBJ2-1
CDR3: CASSEVYVSGGQEKLFF; DNA: TGTGCCAGCAGTGAGGTATACGTTTCAGGGGGCCAGGAAAAACTGTTTTTT; size: few; D: TRBD1; V: TRBV6-1; J: TRBJ1-4
CDR3: CASSTGRGTGELFF; DNA: TGTGCCAGTAGTACAGGTCGTGGCACCGGGGAGCTGTTTTTT; size: few; D: .; V: TRBV19; J: TRBJ2-2
CDR3: CASSFSSARDGRKQYF; DNA: TGTGCCAGCAGTTTCTCTTCCGCACGCGATGGAAGGAAGCAGTACTTC; size: .; D: .; V: TRBV27; J: TRBJ2-7
CDR3: CASSLGVRAGELFF; DNA: TGTGCCAGCAGCTTAGGGGTGAGGGCCGGGGAGCTGTTTTTT; size: few; D: .; V: TRBV7-9; J: TRBJ2-2
CDR3: CASSFSYGYTF; DNA: TGTGCCAGTAGTTTCAGTTATGGCTACACCTTC; size: .; D: .; V: TRBV19; J: TRBJ1-2
CDR3: CSATTTGGNQPQHF; DNA: TGCAGTGCTACCACGACAGGGGGTAATCAGCCCCAGCATTTT; size: .; D: TRBD1; V: TRBV20-1; J: TRBJ1-5
CDR3: CASGRGSGNTIYF; DNA: TGTGCCAGCGGGCGGGGGTCTGGAAACACCATATATTTT; size: few; D: .; V: TRBV7-3; J: TRBJ1-3
CDR3: CASSFNGLAGDGGELFF; DNA: TGTGCCAGTAGTTTTAACGGACTAGCGGGAGACGGCGGGGAGCTGTTTTTT; size: few; D: TRBD2; V: TRBV19; J: TRBJ2-2
CDR3: CATSDLPGTVGPDYEQYF; DNA: TGTGCCACCAGTGATTTGCCCGGGACGGTCGGGCCAGACTACGAGCAGTACTTC; size: .; D: .; V: TRBV24-1; J: TRBJ2-7
CDR3: CASQGRLAGEYF; DNA: TGTGCCAGCCAGGGAAGACTAGCGGGGGAGTATTTT; size: .; D: TRBD2; V: TRBV27; J: TRBJ2-3
CDR3: CASSADPSSYEQYF; DNA: TGTGCCAGCAGCGCGGACCCTAGCTCCTACGAGCAGTACTTC; size: .; D: .; V: TRBV9; J: TRBJ2-7
CDR3: CASSLVGAGYGYTF; DNA: TGTGCCAGCAGTTTAGTCGGGGCGGGCTATGGCTACACCTTC; size: .; D: .; V: TRBV6-5; J: TRBJ1-2